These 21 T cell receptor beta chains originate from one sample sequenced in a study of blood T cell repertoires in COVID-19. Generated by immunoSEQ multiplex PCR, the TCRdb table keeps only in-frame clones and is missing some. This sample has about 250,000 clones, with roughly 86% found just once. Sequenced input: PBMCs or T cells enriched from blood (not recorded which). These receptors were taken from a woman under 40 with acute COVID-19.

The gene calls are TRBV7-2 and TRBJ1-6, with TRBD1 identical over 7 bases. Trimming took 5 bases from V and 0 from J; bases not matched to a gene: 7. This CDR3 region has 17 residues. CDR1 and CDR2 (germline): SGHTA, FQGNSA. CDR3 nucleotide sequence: TGTGCCAGCAGCCAGCCTGCAGGGGGCTCCTATAATTCACCCCTCCACTTT. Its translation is CASSQPAGGSYNSPLHF. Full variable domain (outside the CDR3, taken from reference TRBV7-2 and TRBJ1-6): GAGVSQSPSNKVTEKGKDVELRCDPISGHTALYWYRQSLGQGLEFLIYFQGNSAPDKSGLPSDRFSAERTGGSVSTLTIQRTQQEDSAVYLCASSQPAGGSYNSPLHFGNGTRLTVT.

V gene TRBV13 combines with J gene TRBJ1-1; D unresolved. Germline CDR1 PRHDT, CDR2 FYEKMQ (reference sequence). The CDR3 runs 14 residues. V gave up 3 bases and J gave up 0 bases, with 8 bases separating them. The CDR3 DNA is TGTGCCAGCAGCTTTAGGACTGTGAACACTGAAGCTTTCTTT. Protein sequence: CASSFRTVNTEAFF.

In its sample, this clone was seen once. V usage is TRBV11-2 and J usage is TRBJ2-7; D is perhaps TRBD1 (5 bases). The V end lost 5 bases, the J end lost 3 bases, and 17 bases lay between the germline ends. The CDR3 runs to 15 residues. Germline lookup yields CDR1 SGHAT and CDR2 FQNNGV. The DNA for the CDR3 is TGTGCCAGCAGCCAATTGGGCCAGGGTCTCTACGAGCAGTACTTC. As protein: CASSQLGQGLYEQYF.

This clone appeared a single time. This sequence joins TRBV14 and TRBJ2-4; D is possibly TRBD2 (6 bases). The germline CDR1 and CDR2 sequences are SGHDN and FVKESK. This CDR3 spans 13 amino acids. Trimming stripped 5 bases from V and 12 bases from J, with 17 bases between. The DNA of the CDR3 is TGTGCCAGCAGCTCTCTATGGGGGGAGCCTCAGTACTTC. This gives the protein CASSSLWGEPQYF.

The CDR3 DNA reads as TGCGCCAGCAGCTCGTTACAGGGAGAGGTTCAGTACTTC. It translates to CASSSLQGEVQYF. The chain couples TRBV5-1 to TRBJ2-4, with D possibly TRBD1 on 6 matching bases. Germline assignment: CDR1 SGHRS and CDR2 YFSETQ. The CDR3 runs to 13 residues. Trimming shortened V by 3 bases and J by 11 bases, and 15 bases separated the two germline ends. Looking up the rest from reference TRBV5-1 and TRBJ2-4 gives the full variable domain: KAGVTQTPRYLIKTRGQQVTLSCSPISGHRSVSWYQQTPGQGLQFLFEYFSETQRNKGNFPGRFSGRQFSNSRSEMNVSTLELGDSALYLCASSSLQGEVQYFGAGTRLSVL.

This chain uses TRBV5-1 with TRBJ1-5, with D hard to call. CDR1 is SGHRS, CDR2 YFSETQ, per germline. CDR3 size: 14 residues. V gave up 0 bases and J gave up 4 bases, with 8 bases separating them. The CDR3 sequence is CASSLGQENQPQHF. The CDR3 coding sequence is TGCGCCAGCAGCTTGGGGCAGGAAAATCAGCCCCAGCATTTT.

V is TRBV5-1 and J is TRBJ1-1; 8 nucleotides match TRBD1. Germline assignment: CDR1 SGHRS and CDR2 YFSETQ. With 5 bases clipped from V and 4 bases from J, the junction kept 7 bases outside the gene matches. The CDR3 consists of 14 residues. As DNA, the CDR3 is TGCGCCAGCAGTCCAGGGGGCTCAGGCACTGAAGCTTTCTTT. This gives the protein CASSPGGSGTEAFF.

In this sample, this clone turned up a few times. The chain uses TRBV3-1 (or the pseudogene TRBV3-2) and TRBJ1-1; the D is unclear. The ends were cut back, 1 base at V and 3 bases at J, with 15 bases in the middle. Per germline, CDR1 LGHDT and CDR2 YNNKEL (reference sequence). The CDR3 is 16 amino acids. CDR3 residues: CASSQAGSIGYTEAFF. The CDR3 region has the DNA TGTGCCAGCAGCCAAGCTGGGTCGATCGGGTACACTGAAGCTTTCTTT.

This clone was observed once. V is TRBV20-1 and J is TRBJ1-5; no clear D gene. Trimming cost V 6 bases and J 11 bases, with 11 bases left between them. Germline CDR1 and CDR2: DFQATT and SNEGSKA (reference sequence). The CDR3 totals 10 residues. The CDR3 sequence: CSAAGSAQHF. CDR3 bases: TGCAGTGCGGCGGGGTCGGCCCAGCATTTT.

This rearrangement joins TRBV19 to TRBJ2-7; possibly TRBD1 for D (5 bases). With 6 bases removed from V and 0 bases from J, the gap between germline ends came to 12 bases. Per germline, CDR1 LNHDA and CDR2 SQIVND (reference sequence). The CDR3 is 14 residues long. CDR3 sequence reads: CASRRRASSYEQYF. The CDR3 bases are TGTGCCAGTAGACGCAGGGCGAGCTCCTACGAGCAGTACTTC.

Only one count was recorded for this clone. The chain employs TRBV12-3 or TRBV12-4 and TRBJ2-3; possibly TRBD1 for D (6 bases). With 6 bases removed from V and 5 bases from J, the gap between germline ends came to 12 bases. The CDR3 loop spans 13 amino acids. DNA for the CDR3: TGTGCCAGCAGCCCTAAAGGGGGAGATACGCAGTATTTT. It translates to CASSPKGGDTQYF.

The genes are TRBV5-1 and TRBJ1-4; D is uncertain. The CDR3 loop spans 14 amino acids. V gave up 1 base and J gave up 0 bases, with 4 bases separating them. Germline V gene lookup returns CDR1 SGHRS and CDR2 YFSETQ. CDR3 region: CASSLIATNEKLFF. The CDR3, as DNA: TGCGCCAGCAGCTTGATCGCAACTAATGAAAAACTGTTTTTT.

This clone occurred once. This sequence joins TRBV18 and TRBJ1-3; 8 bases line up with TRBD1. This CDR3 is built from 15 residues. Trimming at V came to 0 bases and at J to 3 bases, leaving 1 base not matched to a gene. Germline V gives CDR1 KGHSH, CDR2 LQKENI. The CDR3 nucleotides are TGTGCCAGCTCACCACCCGGGACAGGTGGAAACACCATATATTTT. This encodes CASSPPGTGGNTIYF. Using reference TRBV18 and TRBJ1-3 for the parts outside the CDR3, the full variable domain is NAGVMQNPRHLVRRRGQEARLRCSPMKGHSHVYWYRQLPEEGLKFMVYLQKENIIDESGMPKERFSAEFPKEGPSILRIQQVVRGDSAAYFCASSPPGTGGNTIYFGEGSWLTVV.

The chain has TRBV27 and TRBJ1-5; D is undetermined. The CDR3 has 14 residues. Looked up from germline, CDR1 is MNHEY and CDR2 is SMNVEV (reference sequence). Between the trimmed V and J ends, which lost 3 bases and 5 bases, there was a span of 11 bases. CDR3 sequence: CASSFAGADQPQHF. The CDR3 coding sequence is TGTGCCAGCAGTTTCGCGGGAGCCGATCAGCCCCAGCATTTT.

CDR3 loop: CASRSGTERNTGELFF. DNA of the CDR3: TGTGCCAGCAGATCCGGGACAGAGAGGAACACCGGGGAGCTGTTTTTT. The chain recombines TRBV7-9 with TRBJ2-2; 7 positions agree with TRBD1. Germline loops: CDR1 SEHNR, CDR2 FQNEAQ (reference sequence). The CDR3 is 16 amino acids. The ends lost 6 bases at V and 1 base at J; junction bases unmatched: 8.

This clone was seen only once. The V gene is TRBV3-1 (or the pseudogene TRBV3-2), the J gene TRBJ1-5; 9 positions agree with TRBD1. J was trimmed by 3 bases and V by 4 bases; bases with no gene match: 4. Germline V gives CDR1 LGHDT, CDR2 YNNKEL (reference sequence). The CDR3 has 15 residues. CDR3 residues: CASSPGQGVNQPQHF. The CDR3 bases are TGTGCCAGCAGCCCGGGACAGGGTGTCAATCAGCCCCAGCATTTT.

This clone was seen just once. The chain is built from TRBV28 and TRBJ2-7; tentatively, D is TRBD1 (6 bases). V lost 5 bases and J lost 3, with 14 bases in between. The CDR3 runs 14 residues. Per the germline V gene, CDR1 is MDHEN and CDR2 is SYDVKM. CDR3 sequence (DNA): TGTGCCAGCAGTCCGATTTTACAGGGCTACGAGCAGTACTTC. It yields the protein CASSPILQGYEQYF. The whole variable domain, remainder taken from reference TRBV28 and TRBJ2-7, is DVKVTQSSRYLVKRTGEKVFLECVQDMDHENMFWYRQDPGLGLRLIYFSYDVKMKEKGDIPEGYSVSREKKERFSLILESASTNQTSMYLCASSPILQGYEQYFGPGTRLTVT.

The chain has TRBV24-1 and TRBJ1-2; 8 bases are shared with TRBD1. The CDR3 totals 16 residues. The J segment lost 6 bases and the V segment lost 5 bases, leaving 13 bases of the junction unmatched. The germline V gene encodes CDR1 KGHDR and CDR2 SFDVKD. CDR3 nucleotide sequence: TGTGCCACCAGTGCCGTGACAGGGGCTTACCCCCATGGCTACACCTTC. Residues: CATSAVTGAYPHGYTF.

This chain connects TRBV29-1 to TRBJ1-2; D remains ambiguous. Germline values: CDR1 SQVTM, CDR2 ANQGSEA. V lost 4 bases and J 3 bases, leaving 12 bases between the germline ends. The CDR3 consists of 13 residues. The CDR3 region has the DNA TGCAGCGTTGCGTCCGGGTTAGACTATGGCTACACCTTC. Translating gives CSVASGLDYGYTF.

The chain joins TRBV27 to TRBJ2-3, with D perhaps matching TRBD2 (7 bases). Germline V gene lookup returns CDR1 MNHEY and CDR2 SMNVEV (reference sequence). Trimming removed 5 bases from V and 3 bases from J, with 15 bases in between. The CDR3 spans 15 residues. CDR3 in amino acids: CASSPPGGLTDTQYF. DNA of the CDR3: TGTGCCAGCAGTCCGCCGGGGGGCCTAACAGATACGCAGTATTTT.

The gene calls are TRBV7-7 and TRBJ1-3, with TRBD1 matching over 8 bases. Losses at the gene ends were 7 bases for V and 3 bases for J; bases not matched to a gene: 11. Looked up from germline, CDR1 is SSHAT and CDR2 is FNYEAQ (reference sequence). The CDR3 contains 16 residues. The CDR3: CASNRTGRILGNTIYF. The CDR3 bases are TGTGCCAGCAACCGGACAGGGCGGATTCTTGGAAACACCATATATTTT.